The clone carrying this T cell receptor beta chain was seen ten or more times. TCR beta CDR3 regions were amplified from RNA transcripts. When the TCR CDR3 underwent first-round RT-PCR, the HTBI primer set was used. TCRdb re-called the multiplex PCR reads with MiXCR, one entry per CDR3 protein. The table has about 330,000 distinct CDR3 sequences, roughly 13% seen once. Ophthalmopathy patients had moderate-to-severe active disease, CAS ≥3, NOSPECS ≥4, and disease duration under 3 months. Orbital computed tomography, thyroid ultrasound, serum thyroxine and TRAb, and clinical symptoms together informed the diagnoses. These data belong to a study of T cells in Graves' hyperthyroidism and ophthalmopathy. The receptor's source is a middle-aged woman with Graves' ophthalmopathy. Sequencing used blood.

The CDR3 here is CASSPPGAEAFF. The CDR3 DNA is TGTGCCAGCTCACCACCGGGAGCTGAAGCTTTCTTT. The chain carries TRBV18 and TRBJ1-1; D is unresolved. The germline V and J ends were trimmed by 0 bases and 6 bases, with 5 bases remaining between them. The CDR3 is made up of 12 amino acids. Per the germline V gene, CDR1 is KGHSH and CDR2 is LQKENI.